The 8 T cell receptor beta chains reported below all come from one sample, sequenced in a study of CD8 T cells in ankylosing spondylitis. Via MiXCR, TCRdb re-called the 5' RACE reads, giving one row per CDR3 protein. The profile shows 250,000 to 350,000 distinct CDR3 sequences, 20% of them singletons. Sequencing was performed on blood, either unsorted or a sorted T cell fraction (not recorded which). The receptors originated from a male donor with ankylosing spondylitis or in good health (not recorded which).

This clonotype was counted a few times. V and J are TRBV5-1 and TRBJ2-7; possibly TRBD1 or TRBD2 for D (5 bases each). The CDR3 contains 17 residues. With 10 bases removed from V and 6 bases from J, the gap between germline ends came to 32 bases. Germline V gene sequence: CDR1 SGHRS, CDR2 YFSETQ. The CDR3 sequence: CAGEAGPPGPRTLEQYV. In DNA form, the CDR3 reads TGCGCCGGCGAGGCAGGACCACCGGGACCCCGGACGCTCGAGCAGTACGTC.

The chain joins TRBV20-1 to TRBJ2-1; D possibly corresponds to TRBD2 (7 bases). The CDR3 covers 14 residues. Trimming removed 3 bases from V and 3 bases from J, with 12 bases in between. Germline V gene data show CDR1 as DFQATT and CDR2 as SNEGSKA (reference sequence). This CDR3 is CSASSGGLYNEQFF. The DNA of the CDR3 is TGCAGTGCTAGTTCCGGGGGGCTCTACAATGAGCAGTTCTTC.

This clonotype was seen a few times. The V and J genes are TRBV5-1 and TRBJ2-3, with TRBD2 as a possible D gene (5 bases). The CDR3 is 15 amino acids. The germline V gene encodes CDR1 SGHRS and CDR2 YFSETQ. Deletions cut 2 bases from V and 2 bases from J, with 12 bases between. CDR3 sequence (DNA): TGCGCCAGCAGCTTTTATTTGGGAGCCACAGATACGCAGTATTTT. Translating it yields CASSFYLGATDTQYF.

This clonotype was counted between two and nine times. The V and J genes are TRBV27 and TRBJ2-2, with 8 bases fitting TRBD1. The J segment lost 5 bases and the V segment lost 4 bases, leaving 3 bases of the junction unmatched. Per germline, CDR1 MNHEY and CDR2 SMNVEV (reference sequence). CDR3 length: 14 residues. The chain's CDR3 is CASSSRDRTGELFF. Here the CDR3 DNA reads TGTGCCAGCAGTTCCCGGGACAGGACCGGGGAGCTGTTTTTT.

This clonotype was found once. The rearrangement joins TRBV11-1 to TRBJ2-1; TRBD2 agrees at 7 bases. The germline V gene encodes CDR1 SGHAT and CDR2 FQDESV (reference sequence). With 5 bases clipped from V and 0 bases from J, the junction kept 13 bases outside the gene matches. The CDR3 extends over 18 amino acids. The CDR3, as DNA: TGTGCCAGCAGCAGACCTGGCGGGCGGGGGAGCTCCTACAATGAGCAGTTCTTC. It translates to CASSRPGGRGSSYNEQFF.

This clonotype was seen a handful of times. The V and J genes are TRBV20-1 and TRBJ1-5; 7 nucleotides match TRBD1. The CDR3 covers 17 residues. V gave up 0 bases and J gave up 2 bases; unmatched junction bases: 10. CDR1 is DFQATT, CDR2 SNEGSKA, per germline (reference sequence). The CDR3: CSARDWAGGQGNQPQHF. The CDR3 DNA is TGCAGTGCTAGAGATTGGGCAGGGGGACAAGGCAATCAGCCCCAGCATTTT.

CDR3 DNA sequence: TGTGCCAGCAGTTTAAGGGGTTCAGTTCGTCCAGTAGGAAAAGAGACCCAGTACTTC. As protein: CASSLRGSVRPVGKETQYF. The V call is TRBV6-4, the J call TRBJ2-5; a possible D gene is TRBD1 (5 bases). CDR1 MRHNA and CDR2 SNTAGT come from the germline V gene. V was clipped by 5 bases and J by 3 bases, with 28 bases between them. The CDR3 is 19 amino acids.

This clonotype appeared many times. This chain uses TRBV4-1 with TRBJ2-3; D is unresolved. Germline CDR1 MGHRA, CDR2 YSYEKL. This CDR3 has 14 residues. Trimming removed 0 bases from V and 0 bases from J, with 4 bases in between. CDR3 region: CASSQDPSTDTQYF. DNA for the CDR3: TGCGCCAGCAGCCAAGATCCCAGCACAGATACGCAGTATTTT.